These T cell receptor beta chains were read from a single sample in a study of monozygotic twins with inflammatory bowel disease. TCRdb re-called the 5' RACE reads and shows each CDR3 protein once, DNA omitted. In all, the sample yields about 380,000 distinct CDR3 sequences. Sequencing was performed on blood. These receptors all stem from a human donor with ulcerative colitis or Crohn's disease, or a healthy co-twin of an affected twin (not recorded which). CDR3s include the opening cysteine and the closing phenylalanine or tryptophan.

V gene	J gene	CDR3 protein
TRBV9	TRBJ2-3	CASSVAKGLAGGTDTQYF
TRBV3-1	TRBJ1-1	CASTRRTDRTKTEAFF
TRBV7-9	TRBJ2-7	CASSPRGSYNSYEQYF
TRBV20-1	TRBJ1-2	CSANSRDGGRGYTF
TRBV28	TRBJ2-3	CASSSLGRGDGTQYF
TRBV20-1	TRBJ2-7	CSARGDSGRSEEQYF
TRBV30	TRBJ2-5	CAWSVLPGLAGGPLEQETQYF
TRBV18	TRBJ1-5	CASSSTGVGNQPQHF
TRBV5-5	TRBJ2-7	CASSGGTGGSYEQYF
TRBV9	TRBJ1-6	CASSVDGQVDSPLHF
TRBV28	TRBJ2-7	CASSSGQGPYEQYF
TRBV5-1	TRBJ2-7	CASREGSYEQYF
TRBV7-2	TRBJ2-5	CASSATGGGETQYF
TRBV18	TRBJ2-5	CASSPGQGRETQYF
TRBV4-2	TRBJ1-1	CASSQAQNSGTEAFF
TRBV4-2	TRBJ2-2	CASSQENVLARPGELFF
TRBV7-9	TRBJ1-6	CASSLGGSNSPLHF
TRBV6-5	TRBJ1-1	CASSYDRVRAEAFF
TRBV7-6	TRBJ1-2	CASSSNLGQPLSYGYTF
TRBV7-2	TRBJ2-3	CASSPRANRGDTQYF
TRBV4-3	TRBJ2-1	CASSQDPASDEQFF
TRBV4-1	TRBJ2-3	CASSQVLSSTSTDTQYF
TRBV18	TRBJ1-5	CASSPSTVDQPQHF
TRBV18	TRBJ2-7	CASSPPDRPYEQYF
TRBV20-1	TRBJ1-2	CSATRDSRGYTF
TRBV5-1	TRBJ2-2	CASSFLANTGELFF
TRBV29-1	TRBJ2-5	CSVLTGGQETQYF
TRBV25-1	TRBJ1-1	CASSELKGAGEAFF
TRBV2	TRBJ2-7	CASSPGTGEKYEQYF